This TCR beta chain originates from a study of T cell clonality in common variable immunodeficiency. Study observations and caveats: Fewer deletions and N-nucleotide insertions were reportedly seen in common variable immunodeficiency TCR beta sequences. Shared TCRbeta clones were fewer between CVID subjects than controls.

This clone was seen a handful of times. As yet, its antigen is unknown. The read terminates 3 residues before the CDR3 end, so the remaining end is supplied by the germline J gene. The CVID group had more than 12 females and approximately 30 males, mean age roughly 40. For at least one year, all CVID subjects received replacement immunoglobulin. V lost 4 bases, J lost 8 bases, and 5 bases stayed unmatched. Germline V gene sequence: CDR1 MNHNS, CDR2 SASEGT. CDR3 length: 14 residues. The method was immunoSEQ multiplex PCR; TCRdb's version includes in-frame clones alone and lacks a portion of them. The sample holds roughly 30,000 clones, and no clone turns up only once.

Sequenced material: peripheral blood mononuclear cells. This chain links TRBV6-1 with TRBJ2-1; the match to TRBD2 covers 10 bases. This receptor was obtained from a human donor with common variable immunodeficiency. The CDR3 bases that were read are TGTGCCAGCAGTGCTAGCGGGAGTACTCATGAG. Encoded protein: CASSASGSTHE. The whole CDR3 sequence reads CASSASGSTHEQFF.